The 4 T cell receptor beta chains below come from one sample, sequenced in a study of T cells in Graves' hyperthyroidism and ophthalmopathy (dated by TCRdb to about 2019). The receptor library was made with multiplex PCR. The instrument was an Illumina HiSeq 2000. The TCR beta CDR3 regions were amplified from RNA transcripts. A first-round RT-PCR of the TCR CDR3 used the HTBI primer set with the Qiagen OneStep RT-PCR kit. The raw public reads went through TCRdb reprocessing: fastp at Q25, MiXCR clone calling, in-frame beta chains kept. A single entry per CDR3 protein holds the most common genes and DNA from its merged rows. In this sample the table shows some 320,000 distinct CDR3 sequences, roughly 15% of which occur a single time. 34% of the sample rests with the top ten. Sequencing input: blood. These receptors came from a woman between 35 and 50 years old with Graves' ophthalmopathy.

About this clonotype: This may arise from a read error, as a much more abundant clone is one base away. The rearrangement uses TRBV20-1 and TRBJ2-1, with TRBD2 as a possible D gene (5 bases). The V and J ends lost 1 base and 6 bases respectively, with 10 bases between them. CDR3 length: 13 residues. Germline V CDR1 and CDR2: DFQATT, SNEGSKA (reference sequence). The CDR3 DNA follows: TGCAGTGCTAGAGTACAGCGGAGCAATGAGCAGTTCTTC. It translates to CSARVQRSNEQFF.

This clonotype was recorded many times. The chain employs TRBV2 and TRBJ2-1, with 13 positions matching TRBD2. This CDR3 contains 17 residues. Trimming at V came to 6 bases and at J to 2 bases, leaving 7 bases not matched to a gene. CDR1 SNHLY and CDR2 FYNNEI come from the germline V gene. This CDR3 reads CASRTSGRATPYNEQFF. CDR3 sequence (DNA): TGTGCCAGCAGAACTAGCGGGAGGGCCACTCCCTACAATGAGCAGTTCTTC.

This clonotype was seen repeatedly, ten times or more. This CDR3 is CSATSPAQTDTQYF. For the CDR3, the DNA is TGCAGTGCTACCTCTCCAGCCCAAACAGATACGCAGTATTTT. The chain couples TRBV20-1 to TRBJ2-3; D gene uncertain. The CDR3 is 14 amino acids. Germline-derived CDR1 and CDR2 are DFQATT and SNEGSKA (reference sequence). The ends were cut back, 4 bases at V and 3 bases at J, with 14 bases in the middle.

This clonotype was counted a few times. This chain connects TRBV7-9 to TRBJ2-2, with D possibly being TRBD2 (6 bases). This CDR3 is 16 amino acids long. Germline assignment: CDR1 SEHNR and CDR2 FQNEAQ (reference sequence). Trimming removed 5 bases from V and 4 bases from J, with 17 bases in between. The CDR3 region has the DNA TGTGCCAGCAGCGATGGACTCCGGGGGATCACCGGGGAGCTGTTTTTT. It translates to CASSDGLRGITGELFF.